This T cell receptor (beta chain) derives from a study of T cells in Graves' hyperthyroidism and ophthalmopathy. Germline CDR1 reads MDHEN; CDR2 reads SYDVKM. Trimming left V 6 bases short and J 5 bases short, with 17 bases between. This CDR3 region has 14 residues. Investigators excluded patients with uncontrolled infection, other autoimmune disease, pregnancy or lactation. TCR beta CDR3 regions were amplified from RNA transcripts. First-round RT-PCR with HTBI primers amplified the TCR CDR3 region. Using its own MiXCR run on the multiplex PCR reads, TCRdb lists one record per CDR3 protein. The sample holds about 610,000 distinct CDR3 sequences; around 15% are singletons and the top ten take around 4%. This clonotype was observed at least ten times.

Sequencing was done on a sample of blood. The sequence was collected from a woman aged 40 to 55 with Graves' ophthalmopathy. This sequence joins TRBV28 and TRBJ2-7, with a weak D call TRBD1 (6 bases). The CDR3 spells CASRSQGGDNEQYF. CDR3 nucleotide sequence: TGTGCCAGCAGATCCCAAGGGGGAGATAACGAGCAGTACTTC.